Listed below are T cell receptor beta chains from one sample, sequenced in a study of blood T cells in healthy people across ages. MiXCR, run by TCRdb on the 5' RACE reads, gives a single entry per CDR3 protein. The table includes more than 1,000,000 distinct CDR3 sequences, about 25% detected once. This sample also appeared in a second study, on T cells of mothers and their children.

Sequenced: blood. The receptors shown here come from a girl aged 2 to 9 in good health. Each CDR3 is given with its conserved first and last residue. A D gene is named only where the DNA matches it firmly.

NA TRBJ1-1 TRBV29-1 13 CSVGDRLNTEAFF
NA TRBJ1-1 TRBV7-2 13 CASSKQRDTEAFF
NA TRBJ1-2 TRBV3-1 13 CASSQGGITGYTF
NA TRBJ2-5 TRBV2 15 CASNGPAGPPETQYF
TRBD2 TRBJ2-7 TRBV5-5 20 CASSSKPGQLGLAGSYEQYF
TRBD1 TRBJ1-3 TRBV20-1 15 CSARKGQDSGNTIYF
NA TRBJ2-2 TRBV5-1 15 CASSWGQANTGELFF
TRBD2 TRBJ2-3 TRBV4-3 16 CASSRQMGGGEDTQYF
NA NA TRBV20-1 15 CSASGVNRNPYEQYF
TRBD1 TRBJ2-5 TRBV2 13 CASTGQGQETQYF
TRBD2 TRBJ2-3 TRBV7-2 16 CASSLVGSGSTDTQYF
NA TRBJ1-6 TRBV5-6 17 CASSLTEREPLGSPLHF
NA TRBJ1-2 TRBV12-3/TRBV12-4 13 CASSSDKSGGYTF
NA NA TRBV12-3/TRBV12-4 13 CASSRGVDYEQYF
TRBD2 NA TRBV20-1 16 CRRIPISGGTSYEQYF
NA TRBJ2-3 TRBV3-1 12 CASSQVEFGQYF
NA TRBJ2-7 TRBV6-6 13 CASSSGPLDEQYF
NA TRBJ2-4 TRBV7-2 14 CACSLVDGENIQYF
NA TRBJ1-2 TRBV28 12 CASSLGADRTTF
TRBD2 TRBJ2-7 TRBV7-2 15 CASSLEWEGSYEQYF
TRBD2 TRBJ2-3 TRBV28 18 CASSLVAGWREKSDTQYF
NA TRBJ2-1 TRBV4-1 11 CASSQDDEQFF
NA TRBJ1-2 TRBV9 15 CASSVAGQGIYGYTF
NA TRBJ1-1 TRBV29-1 12 CSIPGENTEAFF
NA TRBJ1-3 TRBV6-1 13 CASRTGSGNTIYF
NA NA TRBV28 13 CAIYRGTLYEQYF
TRBD1 TRBJ1-2 TRBV25-1 14 CASSELTGGQGYTF
TRBD2 TRBJ2-5 TRBV20-1 16 CSATGLAGGLQETQYF
NA TRBJ1-5 TRBV28 15 CASSLFGGHDQPQHF
TRBD2 TRBJ2-5 TRBV4-2 17 CASSSKTLAGGGETQYF
NA TRBJ2-7 TRBV7-2 15 CASSFGYAFSYEQYF
NA TRBJ2-7 TRBV7-9 13 CASSPGQSYEQYF
TRBD2 TRBJ2-3 TRBV15 19 CATSSPGTSGGASTDTQYF
TRBD1 TRBJ1-2 TRBV24-1 15 CATSEPGQGSEGYTF
NA TRBJ1-1 TRBV3-1 13 CASSQVPGREAFF
NA TRBJ1-4 TRBV27 18 CASSLGSGSFATNEKLFF
TRBD1 TRBJ2-1 TRBV2 16 CASSQGQGGSYNEQFF
NA TRBJ1-2 TRBV7-8 15 CASSLEGVRVYGYTF
TRBD2 NA TRBV7-3 15 CASRLTSGGMDEQFF
NA NA TRBV2 15 CAGVPGPSGSYEQYF
NA TRBJ2-3 TRBV12-3/TRBV12-4 15 CASSSAGYGTDTQYF
NA TRBJ2-1 TRBV5-1 14 CASSFGLELNEQFF
NA TRBJ2-3 TRBV12-3/TRBV12-4 12 CASSHTTDTQYF
NA TRBJ2-7 TRBV7-8 11 CASNQGTEQYF
TRBD2 TRBJ2-7 TRBV27 16 CASSRSVAGDLWEQYF
NA TRBJ1-2 TRBV24-1 13 CATSDGNIYGYTF
NA TRBJ2-3 TRBV3-1 13 CASSQVRIDTQYF
NA TRBJ1-4 TRBV2 15 CASRTGDPTNEKLFF
NA TRBJ1-2 TRBV4-3 15 CASSQGYQGTNGYTF
TRBD2 TRBJ2-1 TRBV29-1 14 CSVESGREHNEQFF
NA TRBJ1-4 TRBV19 12 CASRPAGEKLFF